Listed below are T cell receptor beta chains from one sample, sequenced in a study of T cell responses to AZD1222 COVID-19 vaccine. Here immunoSEQ multiplex PCR was the method, and the copy in TCRdb shows in-frame clones only, minus some. The sample yields roughly 140,000 clones, around 91% seen once. The specimen comprised peripheral blood, sampled on day 0 of AZD1222 vaccination. Receptors originate from an adult in good health. The CDR3 runs from the conserved cysteine through the conserved F or W. D genes are given only for firm matches. Some rows mark clone size as missing; the rest say once, few, many or name a class of expanded clone.

clone size: once; D gene: NA; V gene: TRBV13; J gene: TRBJ2-5; CDR3 protein: CASSFSGDAGLGTQYF; CDR3 DNA: TGTGCCAGCAGCTTTAGTGGGGACGCAGGTTTGGGGACCCAGTACTTC
clone size: NA; D gene: TRBD2; V gene: TRBV5-1; J gene: TRBJ2-5; CDR3 protein: CASSLRLAGGQETQYF; CDR3 DNA: TGCGCCAGCAGCTTACGACTAGCGGGGGGCCAAGAGACCCAGTACTTC
clone size: NA; D gene: NA; V gene: TRBV27; J gene: TRBJ1-1; CDR3 protein: CASSLRGGLAEAFF; CDR3 DNA: TGTGCCAGCAGTTTACGCGGGGGGCTCGCTGAAGCTTTCTTT
clone size: NA; D gene: NA; V gene: TRBV27; J gene: TRBJ2-7; CDR3 protein: CASSFESARGLRYF; CDR3 DNA: TGTGCCAGCAGTTTTGAGTCGGCTAGGGGGTTGCGGTACTTC
clone size: NA; D gene: NA; V gene: TRBV5-1; J gene: TRBJ1-1; CDR3 protein: CASSLGHLNTEAFF; CDR3 DNA: TGCGCCAGCAGCTTGGGACATTTGAACACTGAAGCTTTCTTT
clone size: NA; D gene: NA; V gene: TRBV7-9; J gene: TRBJ1-2; CDR3 protein: CASSLAISVTNYGYTF; CDR3 DNA: TGTGCCAGCAGCTTAGCGATATCTGTGACAAACTATGGCTACACCTTC
clone size: NA; D gene: NA; V gene: TRBV6-5; J gene: TRBJ1-6; CDR3 protein: CASSYDSAQLNSPLHF; CDR3 DNA: TGTGCCAGCAGTTACGACTCGGCACAGCTCAATTCACCCCTCCACTTT
clone size: NA; D gene: NA; V gene: TRBV3-1/TRBV3-2; J gene: TRBJ1-3; CDR3 protein: CASSQDGSGNTIYF; CDR3 DNA: TGTGCCAGCAGCCAAGATGGATCTGGAAACACCATATATTTT
clone size: NA; D gene: NA; V gene: TRBV19; J gene: TRBJ2-7; CDR3 protein: CASSRYGSGGAESSYEQYF; CDR3 DNA: TGTGCCAGTAGTAGATACGGCTCCGGGGGAGCGGAAAGCTCCTACGAGCAGTACTTC
clone size: NA; D gene: NA; V gene: TRBV6-5; J gene: TRBJ1-5; CDR3 protein: CASSPDSSNQPQHF; CDR3 DNA: TGTGCCAGCAGTCCGGACAGTAGCAATCAGCCCCAGCATTTT
clone size: NA; D gene: NA; V gene: TRBV19; J gene: TRBJ2-7; CDR3 protein: CASSNKGRNEQYF; CDR3 DNA: TGTGCCAGTAGTAATAAAGGCCGTAACGAGCAGTACTTC
clone size: NA; D gene: NA; V gene: TRBV19; J gene: TRBJ1-1; CDR3 protein: CASSIDMNTEAFF; CDR3 DNA: TGTGCCAGTAGTATAGACATGAACACTGAAGCTTTCTTT
clone size: NA; D gene: NA; V gene: TRBV7-9; J gene: TRBJ1-1; CDR3 protein: CASSLEPNTEAFF; CDR3 DNA: TGTGCCAGCAGCTTAGAACCTAACACTGAAGCTTTCTTT
clone size: NA; D gene: NA; V gene: TRBV6-5; J gene: TRBJ2-2; CDR3 protein: CASGLGGTGELFF; CDR3 DNA: TGTGCCAGCGGATTGGGCGGAACCGGGGAGCTGTTTTTT
clone size: NA; D gene: NA; V gene: TRBV7-2; J gene: TRBJ1-3; CDR3 protein: CASSLDGTSGNTIYF; CDR3 DNA: TGTGCCAGCAGCTTGGACGGGACTTCTGGAAACACCATATATTTT
clone size: NA; D gene: NA; V gene: TRBV18; J gene: TRBJ2-5; CDR3 protein: CASSRFGALSGETQYF; CDR3 DNA: TGTGCCAGCTCACGTTTTGGGGCTTTATCCGGGGAGACCCAGTACTTC
clone size: NA; D gene: NA; V gene: TRBV18; J gene: TRBJ1-2; CDR3 protein: CASSPKQVTPYGYTF; CDR3 DNA: TGTGCCAGCTCACCAAAACAGGTCACTCCTTATGGCTACACCTTC
clone size: NA; D gene: TRBD2; V gene: TRBV24-1; J gene: TRBJ2-1; CDR3 protein: CATSDNLAGGSSNEQFF; CDR3 DNA: TGTGCCACCAGTGACAACCTAGCGGGAGGGTCCTCCAATGAGCAGTTCTTC
clone size: NA; D gene: TRBD1; V gene: TRBV6-5; J gene: TRBJ1-2; CDR3 protein: CASRQGTGYTF; CDR3 DNA: TGTGCCAGCCGACAGGGAACTGGCTACACCTTC
clone size: NA; D gene: NA; V gene: TRBV19; J gene: TRBJ1-1; CDR3 protein: CASRSLLSRGETTEAFF; CDR3 DNA: TGTGCCAGTAGGTCCCTGTTATCCCGAGGGGAGACCACTGAAGCTTTCTTT
clone size: NA; D gene: NA; V gene: TRBV2; J gene: TRBJ1-3; CDR3 protein: CASSEEGTRGNTIYF; CDR3 DNA: TGTGCCAGCAGTGAAGAGGGGACCCGTGGAAACACCATATATTTT
clone size: NA; D gene: TRBD1; V gene: TRBV12-3/TRBV12-4; J gene: TRBJ1-1; CDR3 protein: CASSSTGGFEAFF; CDR3 DNA: TGTGCCAGCAGTTCGACAGGGGGCTTTGAAGCTTTCTTT
clone size: NA; D gene: NA; V gene: TRBV19; J gene: TRBJ1-2; CDR3 protein: CASSMGAGGYTF; CDR3 DNA: TGTGCCAGTAGTATGGGGGCCGGGGGCTACACCTTC
clone size: NA; D gene: TRBD2; V gene: TRBV28; J gene: TRBJ2-1; CDR3 protein: CASSLWVLAGGGSYNEQFF; CDR3 DNA: TGTGCCAGCAGTTTATGGGTACTAGCGGGAGGGGGCTCCTACAATGAGCAGTTCTTC
clone size: NA; D gene: NA; V gene: TRBV18; J gene: TRBJ2-1; CDR3 protein: CASSPPLRGDDEQFF; CDR3 DNA: TGTGCCAGCTCACCACCGTTAAGGGGCGACGATGAGCAGTTCTTC
clone size: few; D gene: NA; V gene: TRBV5-6; J gene: TRBJ2-1; CDR3 protein: CASSLEAGHNEQFF; CDR3 DNA: TGTGCCAGCAGCTTGGAGGCAGGGCACAATGAGCAGTTCTTC
clone size: NA; D gene: NA; V gene: TRBV28; J gene: TRBJ1-2; CDR3 protein: CASSPTSGYGYTF; CDR3 DNA: TGTGCCAGCAGTCCCACATCAGGCTATGGCTACACCTTC
clone size: NA; D gene: NA; V gene: TRBV6-2/TRBV6-3; J gene: TRBJ2-4; CDR3 protein: CASSYLAEGAKNIQYF; CDR3 DNA: TGTGCCAGCAGTTACTTGGCGGAGGGAGCCAAAAACATTCAGTACTTC
clone size: NA; D gene: NA; V gene: TRBV6-5; J gene: TRBJ1-4; CDR3 protein: CASSYSGEEKLFF; CDR3 DNA: TGTGCCAGCAGTTACTCTGGGGAGGAAAAACTGTTTTTT
clone size: NA; D gene: TRBD2; V gene: TRBV4-3; J gene: TRBJ2-5; CDR3 protein: CASSQDRGGATQYF; CDR3 DNA: TGCGCCAGCAGCCAAGACCGGGGGGGAGCCACCCAGTACTTC
clone size: NA; D gene: NA; V gene: TRBV30; J gene: TRBJ2-7; CDR3 protein: CAWSPETLPVGQYF; CDR3 DNA: TGTGCCTGGAGTCCAGAGACCCTGCCGGTGGGGCAGTACTTC
clone size: NA; D gene: NA; V gene: TRBV6-1; J gene: TRBJ1-5; CDR3 protein: CASSDPIRRRAVNQPQHF; CDR3 DNA: TGTGCCAGCAGTGACCCAATCCGGCGTAGGGCAGTAAATCAGCCCCAGCATTTT
clone size: NA; D gene: TRBD1; V gene: TRBV19; J gene: TRBJ2-2; CDR3 protein: CASSPSQGVGELFF; CDR3 DNA: TGTGCCAGTAGCCCCTCCCAGGGGGTCGGGGAGCTGTTTTTT
clone size: NA; D gene: NA; V gene: TRBV5-1; J gene: TRBJ1-1; CDR3 protein: CASRRGTSNTEAFF; CDR3 DNA: TGCGCCAGCAGAAGGGGCACTTCGAACACTGAAGCTTTCTTT
clone size: NA; D gene: NA; V gene: TRBV13; J gene: TRBJ1-2; CDR3 protein: CASSQIGTSYGYTF; CDR3 DNA: TGTGCCAGCAGCCAAATCGGGACGAGCTATGGCTACACCTTC
clone size: NA; D gene: NA; V gene: TRBV5-5; J gene: TRBJ2-7; CDR3 protein: CASSFPPYEQYF; CDR3 DNA: TGTGCCAGCAGCTTCCCCCCGTACGAGCAGTACTTC
clone size: NA; D gene: TRBD2; V gene: TRBV4-2; J gene: TRBJ2-6; CDR3 protein: CASSQRLLANVDSGANVLTF; CDR3 DNA: TGTGCCAGCAGCCAAAGGTTACTAGCGAACGTAGACTCTGGGGCCAACGTCCTGACTTTC
clone size: NA; D gene: NA; V gene: TRBV10-3; J gene: TRBJ1-1; CDR3 protein: CAIRPSGPNTEAFF; CDR3 DNA: TGTGCCATCAGACCGTCGGGACCGAACACTGAAGCTTTCTTT
clone size: NA; D gene: NA; V gene: TRBV6-5; J gene: TRBJ2-7; CDR3 protein: CASARATAAYEQYF; CDR3 DNA: TGTGCCAGCGCCCGAGCGACAGCTGCCTACGAGCAGTACTTC
clone size: NA; D gene: NA; V gene: TRBV11-2; J gene: TRBJ2-2; CDR3 protein: CASSLEGSTGELFF; CDR3 DNA: TGTGCCAGCAGCTTGGAAGGAAGCACCGGGGAGCTGTTTTTT
clone size: once; D gene: TRBD1; V gene: TRBV28; J gene: TRBJ2-1; CDR3 protein: CASSLLGTGGRNEQFF; CDR3 DNA: TGTGCCAGCAGTTTATTGGGGACAGGGGGAAGGAATGAGCAGTTCTTC
clone size: NA; D gene: NA; V gene: TRBV4-3; J gene: TRBJ2-2; CDR3 protein: CASSQVPDHPTGELFF; CDR3 DNA: TGCGCCAGCAGCCAAGTTCCAGACCACCCCACCGGGGAGCTGTTTTTT
clone size: NA; D gene: NA; V gene: TRBV21-1; J gene: TRBJ2-7; CDR3 protein: CASSKRKPLSYEQYF; CDR3 DNA: TGTGCCAGCAGCAAACGTAAACCGCTATCCTACGAGCAGTACTTC
clone size: NA; D gene: NA; V gene: TRBV19; J gene: TRBJ2-5; CDR3 protein: CASSIRIGSETQYF; CDR3 DNA: TGTGCCAGTAGTATCCGCATAGGGTCAGAGACCCAGTACTTC
clone size: NA; D gene: NA; V gene: TRBV19; J gene: TRBJ1-3; CDR3 protein: CASSAWGPTPASSGNTIYF; CDR3 DNA: TGTGCCAGTAGTGCATGGGGGCCTACTCCCGCGTCCTCTGGAAACACCATATATTTT
clone size: NA; D gene: NA; V gene: TRBV23-1; J gene: TRBJ2-7; CDR3 protein: CASPKGRGGYYEQYF; CDR3 DNA: TGCGCCAGCCCTAAAGGGCGCGGCGGTTACTACGAGCAGTACTTC
clone size: NA; D gene: TRBD1; V gene: TRBV28; J gene: TRBJ1-5; CDR3 protein: CASSSDRGHQPQHF; CDR3 DNA: TGTGCCAGCAGCTCCGACAGGGGGCATCAGCCCCAGCATTTT
clone size: NA; D gene: NA; V gene: TRBV5-5; J gene: TRBJ1-3; CDR3 protein: CASSITRAGNTIYF; CDR3 DNA: TGTGCCAGCAGCATAACGAGGGCTGGAAACACCATATATTTT
clone size: NA; D gene: NA; V gene: TRBV21-1; J gene: TRBJ1-4; CDR3 protein: CASSKAWGQAVGEKLFF; CDR3 DNA: TGTGCCAGCAGCAAAGCGTGGGGACAGGCCGTTGGTGAAAAACTGTTTTTT
clone size: NA; D gene: TRBD1; V gene: TRBV7-8; J gene: TRBJ1-5; CDR3 protein: CASSLGRDRGHQPQHF; CDR3 DNA: TGTGCCAGCAGCTTAGGACGAGACAGGGGGCATCAGCCCCAGCATTTT
clone size: NA; D gene: TRBD2; V gene: TRBV19; J gene: TRBJ2-3; CDR3 protein: CASRTSGSTDTQYF; CDR3 DNA: TGTGCCAGTAGGACTAGCGGGAGCACAGATACGCAGTATTTT
clone size: NA; D gene: NA; V gene: TRBV6-2/TRBV6-3; J gene: TRBJ1-5; CDR3 protein: CASSYRQGAQPQHF; CDR3 DNA: TGTGCCAGCAGTTACAGGCAGGGAGCTCAGCCCCAGCATTTT
clone size: NA; D gene: NA; V gene: TRBV5-1; J gene: TRBJ1-4; CDR3 protein: CASSAGVATNEKLFF; CDR3 DNA: TGCGCCAGCAGCGCCGGCGTGGCAACTAATGAAAAACTGTTTTTT
clone size: NA; D gene: NA; V gene: TRBV6-2/TRBV6-3; J gene: TRBJ2-7; CDR3 protein: CASSRRDYEQYF; CDR3 DNA: TGTGCCAGCAGTCGTAGGGACTACGAGCAGTACTTC